The subject of this entry is one T cell receptor (beta chain). This record comes from a study of regulatory T cells in long-lasting Graves disease. Time point specified: persistent/refractory GD, antithyroid drugs over 5 years with positive TRAb. Scientists built the TCR library using RNA that was extracted from PBMCs. CDR3-region Arm-PCR and iRepertoire HTBI primers produced the TCR beta libraries. TCRdb re-analysed the multiplex PCR reads in MiXCR, keeping a single row per CDR3 protein. The sample has about 660,000 distinct CDR3 sequences, 30% seen once. The receptor was derived from a female donor with Graves disease. Material: peripheral blood mononuclear cells (PBMCs), obtained when the disease was refractory, from a patient treated with antithyroid drugs.

Here the CDR3 reads CASSIVGSNTEAFF. CDR3 DNA: TGTGCCAGTAGTATCGTCGGATCGAACACTGAAGCTTTCTTT. The rearrangement links TRBV19 to TRBJ1-1; D is uncertain. The germline gives CDR1 LNHDA, CDR2 SQIVND (reference sequence). This CDR3 contains 14 residues. Trimming removed 3 bases from V and 1 base from J, with 9 bases in between. Combining the CDR3 with reference TRBV19 and TRBJ1-1 gives the whole variable domain DGGITQSPKYLFRKEGQNVTLSCEQNLNHDAMYWYRQDPGQGLRLIYYSQIVNDFQKGDIAEGYSVSREKKESFPLTVTSAQKNPTAFYLCASSIVGSNTEAFFGQGTRLTVV.